This T cell receptor (beta chain) was profiled in a study of metastatic and nonmetastatic thyroid tumors. Study summary: Repertoires of blood and of tissue (tumor or nodule) from malignant and benign thyroid patients were compared.

Every patient was untreated before thyroid surgery. The CDR3 is made up of 13 amino acids. Trimming left V 2 bases short and J 4 bases short, with 8 bases between. CDR1 is MDHEN, CDR2 SYDVKM, per germline. This clone was seen at least ten times. As yet, its antigen is unknown. Source study methods: The study built a papillary thyroid cancer distant-metastasis classifier from CDR3 differences across clinicopathological groups. TCRdb re-called the PCR reads through MiXCR. TCRdb's processing, not the authors', yielded these V and J calls. This table holds under 30,000 clones, more than 13% found once. Findings and limits, study-wide: Relative to benign nodules, malignant thyroid tumors were reportedly characterized by significantly elevated TCR beta diversity in blood and tumor.

Sequenced sample: blood. The chain joins TRBV28 to TRBJ2-5; D gene unclear. The TCR sequence derives from a female donor with papillary thyroid cancer or a benign thyroid nodule (not recorded which). Some clones in this sample may be carry-over from other donors' samples. The CDR3 sequence: CASSLARLETQYF. DNA of the CDR3: TGTGCCAGCAGTTTAGCTAGATTAGAGACCCAGTACTTC.